The clone carrying this T cell receptor beta chain occurred a few times. Its antigen is as yet unknown. Construction of TCR beta libraries relied on iRepertoire HTBI primers and on Arm-PCR targeting CDR3 regions. Original processing notes: Identified across the samples were around 62 TRBV segments and about 14 TRBJ segments. In TCRdb, the multiplex PCR reads were re-called with MiXCR into one record per CDR3 protein. In this record, the V and J calls reflect TCRdb's handling and not the investigators' own analysis. Of 300,000 to 500,000 distinct CDR3 sequences in the sample, less than 25% were seen once. The V gene lost 7 bases and the J gene lost 5 bases, with 24 bases spanning the gap. CDR3 length equals 16 residues. The V gene's germline CDR1 is MDHEN and CDR2 SYDVKM. These data belong to a study of regulatory T cells in long-lasting Graves disease. Study-level results: Persistent Graves' patients showed less TCR diversity than newly diagnosed ones.

Time point denoted: persistent/refractory GD, antithyroid drugs over 5 years with positive TRAb. RNA from PBMCs was the source of the TCR library. Peripheral blood, roughly 8.8 milliliters of it, was drawn into EDTA tubes. The sequence derives from a female donor with Graves disease. This specimen consisted of peripheral blood mononuclear cells (PBMCs), obtained when the disease was refractory, from a patient treated with antithyroid drugs. This chain uses TRBV28 with TRBJ2-7, with D possibly TRBD2 on 6 matching bases. CDR3 sequence (DNA): TGTGCCAGCACTACCCGGGGGAGAGGGATTCTAAACGAGCAGTACTTC. Its translation is CASTTRGRGILNEQYF.